The sequence of this TCR beta chain was determined in a study of blood T cells in healthy people across ages. This clonotype has only one observation. A second PCR, run for roughly 7 to 12 cycles, used a sample-barcoded 5' primer plus a J-beta primer mix. TCRdb passed the 5' RACE reads through MiXCR, listing each CDR3 protein once. The sample holds about 780,000 distinct CDR3 sequences, around 68% seen once. CDR3 length: 16 residues. V gave up 6 bases and J gave up 2 bases, with 17 bases separating them. Germline V gene lookup returns CDR1 SEHNR and CDR2 FQNEAQ (reference sequence). The sample comprised blood. The chain combines TRBV7-9 with TRBJ1-3; D perhaps matches TRBD1 (5 bases). The sequence was obtained from a man aged 25 to 40 in good health. CDR3 nucleotide sequence: TGTGCCAGCAGTTCTATGGAGGGGTATACTGGAAACACCATATATTTT. Protein sequence: CASSSMEGYTGNTIYF.